The entry that follows covers one T cell receptor beta chain sequence. The CDR3 covers 15 residues. Per the germline V gene, CDR1 is LNHDA and CDR2 is SQIVND (reference sequence). V was shortened by 3 bases and J by 3 bases, with 12 bases between the two germline ends. This record belongs to a study of graft-versus-host responses after intestinal transplantation. Sequenced by immunoSEQ multiplex PCR; TCRdb stores in-frame clones only, minus some. The data contain 20,000 to 30,000 clones, over 65% of them singletons. The chain recombines TRBV19 with TRBJ1-5; D gene uncertain. This TCR came from a human patient who received an intestinal transplant, so some T cells may come from the graft donor. The source material was PBMCs, sampled almost 29 days after intestinal transplant. This CDR3 reads CASSMGGILNQPQHF. In DNA form, the CDR3 reads TGTGCCAGTAGTATGGGCGGGATCCTCAATCAGCCCCAGCATTTT.